Listed below are T cell receptor beta chains from one sample, sequenced in a study of T cell repertoires in cytomegalovirus infection. Each CDR3 protein gets one entry after TCRdb re-called the reads with MiXCR. The sample records under 850,000 distinct CDR3 sequences, roughly a third being singletons. These receptors have no known antigen. The input for sequencing was cultured PBMCs, taken from culture after CMV antigen stimulation. All receptors derive from a human donor in good health (CMV status not recorded). Some clones in this sample may be carry-over from other donors' samples. Both conserved end residues are part of each CDR3. The D gene is left open where the match is weak. Not all rows give a size; the values are once, few, many and, for expanded clones, a class.

d_gene: .
v_gene: TRBV28
j_gene: TRBJ2-7
abundance: few
CDR3aa: CASSTLRREQYF
CDR3nt: TGTGCCAGCAGTACTTTACGACGGGAGCAGTACTTC

d_gene: TRBD1
v_gene: TRBV27
j_gene: TRBJ2-7
abundance: .
CDR3aa: CASRPNRGPSYEQYF
CDR3nt: TGTGCCAGCAGACCTAACAGGGGGCCATCCTACGAGCAGTACTTC

d_gene: TRBD2
v_gene: TRBV5-1
j_gene: TRBJ2-1
abundance: few
CDR3aa: CASSLLPGGPGLYNEQFF
CDR3nt: TGCGCCAGCAGCTTGCTCCCGGGAGGGCCGGGTCTCTACAATGAGCAGTTCTTC

d_gene: .
v_gene: TRBV10-3
j_gene: TRBJ2-7
abundance: few
CDR3aa: CAISETEPVPFSYEQYF
CDR3nt: TGTGCCATCAGTGAGACCGAACCCGTGCCCTTCTCCTACGAGCAGTACTTC

d_gene: TRBD1
v_gene: TRBV2
j_gene: TRBJ1-1
abundance: .
CDR3aa: CASSEAPGGGGMNTEAFF
CDR3nt: TGTGCCAGCAGTGAAGCCCCAGGGGGCGGGGGGATGAACACTGAAGCTTTCTTT

d_gene: .
v_gene: TRBV7-2
j_gene: TRBJ1-5
abundance: many
CDR3aa: CASSLVPREQPQHF
CDR3nt: TGTGCCAGCAGCTTAGTTCCCAGGGAACAGCCCCAGCATTTT

d_gene: TRBD1
v_gene: TRBV6-2/TRBV6-3
j_gene: TRBJ1-2
abundance: .
CDR3aa: CASSHATRTGPGYTF
CDR3nt: TGTGCCAGCAGTCATGCCACTCGGACAGGTCCTGGCTACACCTTC

d_gene: .
v_gene: TRBV12-5
j_gene: TRBJ2-5
abundance: .
CDR3aa: CASGLRDSPGQYF
CDR3nt: TGTGCTAGTGGACTTCGGGACTCCCCGGGCCAGTACTTC

d_gene: .
v_gene: TRBV7-2
j_gene: TRBJ2-7
abundance: .
CDR3aa: CASSLAPDNYEQYF
CDR3nt: TGTGCCAGCAGCTTAGCGCCAGACAACTACGAGCAGTACTTC

d_gene: .
v_gene: TRBV5-1
j_gene: TRBJ2-2
abundance: .
CDR3aa: CASSLQGTAGELFF
CDR3nt: TGCGCCAGCAGCTTGCAGGGTACCGCCGGGGAGCTGTTTTTT

d_gene: TRBD2
v_gene: TRBV5-4
j_gene: TRBJ2-1
abundance: many
CDR3aa: CASSFRGRALNEQFF
CDR3nt: TGTGCCAGCAGCTTCCGCGGGAGGGCCCTTAATGAGCAGTTCTTC

d_gene: .
v_gene: TRBV11-2
j_gene: TRBJ1-5
abundance: .
CDR3aa: CASSPMTANQPQHF
CDR3nt: TGTGCCAGCAGCCCAATGACAGCTAATCAGCCCCAGCATTTT

d_gene: TRBD2
v_gene: TRBV28
j_gene: TRBJ2-3
abundance: few
CDR3aa: CASISGVYTDTQYF
CDR3nt: TGTGCCAGCATAAGCGGGGTCTACACAGATACGCAGTATTTT

d_gene: .
v_gene: TRBV7-2
j_gene: TRBJ2-5
abundance: many
CDR3aa: CASSEQGGETQYF
CDR3nt: TGTGCCAGCAGCGAACAAGGGGGAGAGACCCAGTACTTC

d_gene: TRBD2
v_gene: TRBV7-2
j_gene: TRBJ2-5
abundance: few
CDR3aa: CASSPLGRVETQYF
CDR3nt: TGTGCCAGCAGCCCCCTTGGGAGGGTAGAGACCCAGTACTTC

d_gene: TRBD2
v_gene: TRBV7-2
j_gene: TRBJ2-7
abundance: few
CDR3aa: CASSPTAGVSYEQYF
CDR3nt: TGTGCCAGCAGCCCCACCGCGGGGGTCTCCTACGAGCAGTACTTC

d_gene: TRBD1
v_gene: TRBV7-2
j_gene: TRBJ2-7
abundance: many
CDR3aa: CASSLLPRTGAYSYEQYF
CDR3nt: TGTGCCAGCAGCTTACTGCCCCGGACAGGGGCGTATTCCTACGAGCAGTACTTC

d_gene: TRBD2
v_gene: TRBV19
j_gene: TRBJ2-3
abundance: .
CDR3aa: CASSHQGGTSGAHTQYF
CDR3nt: TGTGCCAGTAGCCATCAGGGGGGGACTAGCGGGGCACATACGCAGTATTTT

d_gene: TRBD1
v_gene: TRBV7-2
j_gene: TRBJ1-5
abundance: many
CDR3aa: CASSIRTGRNQPQHF
CDR3nt: TGTGCCAGCAGCATCAGGACAGGGCGGAATCAGCCCCAGCATTTT

d_gene: .
v_gene: TRBV7-2
j_gene: TRBJ1-5
abundance: many
CDR3aa: CASSPRVNQPQHF
CDR3nt: TGTGCCAGCAGCCCCAGGGTGAATCAGCCCCAGCATTTT

d_gene: TRBD1
v_gene: TRBV19
j_gene: TRBJ1-1
abundance: .
CDR3aa: CASSPRGGGREAIF
CDR3nt: TGTGCCAGTAGTCCCCGGGGAGGGGGCCGTGAAGCTATCTTT

d_gene: .
v_gene: TRBV5-8
j_gene: TRBJ2-1
abundance: few
CDR3aa: CASSMTPPVYNEQFF
CDR3nt: TGTGCCAGCAGCATGACACCTCCGGTCTACAATGAGCAGTTCTTC

d_gene: .
v_gene: TRBV18
j_gene: TRBJ2-5
abundance: many
CDR3aa: CASSPGGQETQYF
CDR3nt: TGTGCCAGCTCACCAGGGGGGCAAGAGACCCAGTACTTC

d_gene: .
v_gene: TRBV12-3/TRBV12-4
j_gene: TRBJ1-3
abundance: few
CDR3aa: CASLGGNTIYF
CDR3nt: TGTGCCAGCCTGGGAGGAAACACCATATATTTT

d_gene: .
v_gene: TRBV6-8
j_gene: TRBJ2-1
abundance: .
CDR3aa: CASSYSRGSYNEQFF
CDR3nt: TGTGCCAGCAGTTACTCGAGGGGCTCCTACAATGAGCAGTTCTTC

d_gene: .
v_gene: TRBV27
j_gene: TRBJ2-7
abundance: .
CDR3aa: CASSWKARYEQYF
CDR3nt: TGTGCCAGCAGTTGGAAGGCGCGCTACGAGCAGTACTTC

d_gene: TRBD2
v_gene: TRBV7-6
j_gene: TRBJ2-2
abundance: few
CDR3aa: CASRPTSGSTGELFF
CDR3nt: TGTGCCAGCAGACCGACTAGCGGGAGCACCGGGGAGCTGTTTTTT

d_gene: .
v_gene: TRBV6-6
j_gene: TRBJ2-7
abundance: .
CDR3aa: CASTGSASLSYEQYF
CDR3nt: TGTGCCAGCACCGGTAGCGCGTCTCTTTCCTACGAGCAGTACTTC

d_gene: TRBD1
v_gene: TRBV7-2
j_gene: TRBJ1-3
abundance: .
CDR3aa: CASSLAQGAGNTIYF
CDR3nt: TGTGCCAGCAGTCTCGCCCAGGGGGCTGGAAACACCATATATTTT

d_gene: TRBD1
v_gene: TRBV28
j_gene: TRBJ1-4
abundance: .
CDR3aa: CASSHTWIRGTEKLFF
CDR3nt: TGTGCCAGCAGTCATACTTGGATCAGGGGGACGGAAAAACTGTTTTTT

d_gene: .
v_gene: TRBV28
j_gene: TRBJ2-7
abundance: .
CDR3aa: CASSTTLYEQYF
CDR3nt: TGTGCCAGCAGTACCACACTATACGAGCAGTACTTC

d_gene: .
v_gene: TRBV7-9
j_gene: TRBJ2-5
abundance: few
CDR3aa: CASSSRGSVQETQYF
CDR3nt: TGTGCCAGCAGCTCGCGGGGTTCGGTCCAAGAGACCCAGTACTTC

d_gene: .
v_gene: TRBV6-2/TRBV6-3
j_gene: TRBJ2-1
abundance: .
CDR3aa: CASSHREHHEQFF
CDR3nt: TGTGCCAGCAGCCACCGGGAGCATCATGAGCAGTTCTTC

d_gene: .
v_gene: TRBV28
j_gene: TRBJ1-4
abundance: .
CDR3aa: CASRPTGPGEKLFF
CDR3nt: TGTGCCAGCAGACCAACAGGGCCAGGAGAAAAACTGTTTTTT

d_gene: .
v_gene: TRBV4-3
j_gene: TRBJ2-7
abundance: .
CDR3aa: CASSQGPHRYEQYF
CDR3nt: TGCGCCAGCAGCCAAGGCCCGCACAGGTACGAGCAGTACTTC

d_gene: TRBD2
v_gene: TRBV7-9
j_gene: TRBJ2-5
abundance: .
CDR3aa: CASSLSGSKETQYF
CDR3nt: TGTGCCAGCAGCTTGAGCGGGAGTAAAGAGACCCAGTACTTC

d_gene: .
v_gene: TRBV20-1
j_gene: TRBJ2-1
abundance: few
CDR3aa: CSARDPRRDHGEQFF
CDR3nt: TGCAGTGCTAGAGATCCTAGGAGGGACCATGGGGAGCAGTTCTTC

d_gene: .
v_gene: TRBV7-2
j_gene: TRBJ2-3
abundance: many
CDR3aa: CASSLVMAADTQYF
CDR3nt: TGTGCCAGCAGCTTAGTTATGGCCGCAGATACGCAGTATTTT

d_gene: .
v_gene: TRBV19
j_gene: TRBJ2-1
abundance: .
CDR3aa: CASSIFPLNEQFF
CDR3nt: TGTGCCAGTAGTATATTCCCTCTTAATGAGCAGTTCTTC

d_gene: TRBD2
v_gene: TRBV5-6
j_gene: TRBJ2-3
abundance: few
CDR3aa: CASSPQPRLAGEWDTQYF
CDR3nt: TGTGCCAGCAGCCCTCAACCCCGGCTAGCGGGAGAATGGGATACGCAGTATTTT

d_gene: .
v_gene: TRBV7-6
j_gene: TRBJ2-5
abundance: .
CDR3aa: CASSPGTFYETQYF
CDR3nt: TGTGCCAGCAGCCCCGGGACATTTTACGAGACCCAGTACTTC

d_gene: TRBD1
v_gene: TRBV5-4
j_gene: TRBJ2-5
abundance: .
CDR3aa: CASSFWDRDGETQYF
CDR3nt: TGTGCCAGCAGCTTCTGGGACAGGGATGGGGAGACCCAGTACTTC

d_gene: TRBD2
v_gene: TRBV29-1
j_gene: TRBJ2-1
abundance: few
CDR3aa: CSVIPRSGRTYNEQFF
CDR3nt: TGCAGCGTTATTCCTCGTAGCGGGAGGACCTACAATGAGCAGTTCTTC

d_gene: .
v_gene: TRBV19
j_gene: TRBJ2-2
abundance: .
CDR3aa: CASSILDYRLAGELFF
CDR3nt: TGTGCCAGTAGCATCCTGGACTACCGACTCGCCGGGGAGCTGTTTTTT

d_gene: .
v_gene: TRBV7-9
j_gene: TRBJ2-1
abundance: .
CDR3aa: CASSPSSADEQFF
CDR3nt: TGTGCCAGCAGCCCCTCCAGCGCCGATGAGCAGTTCTTC

d_gene: TRBD2
v_gene: TRBV7-2
j_gene: TRBJ2-7
abundance: many
CDR3aa: CASSPPGAGTSYEQYF
CDR3nt: TGTGCCAGCAGCCCACCGGGAGCGGGGACTTCCTACGAGCAGTACTTC

d_gene: .
v_gene: TRBV27
j_gene: TRBJ2-2
abundance: .
CDR3aa: CASLNTGELFF
CDR3nt: TGTGCCAGCTTAAACACCGGGGAGCTGTTTTTT

d_gene: .
v_gene: TRBV6-5
j_gene: TRBJ2-7
abundance: few
CDR3aa: CASSYARARSRDYEQYF
CDR3nt: TGTGCCAGCAGTTACGCCAGGGCGCGCAGTCGGGATTACGAGCAGTACTTC

d_gene: TRBD1
v_gene: TRBV18
j_gene: TRBJ1-5
abundance: few
CDR3aa: CASSPDRSYQPQHF
CDR3nt: TGTGCCAGCTCACCGGACAGGAGTTATCAGCCCCAGCATTTT

d_gene: .
v_gene: TRBV7-8
j_gene: TRBJ1-1
abundance: few
CDR3aa: CASSLGLGPYGTEAFF
CDR3nt: TGTGCCAGCAGCTTAGGCTTAGGGCCTTATGGCACTGAAGCTTTCTTT

d_gene: .
v_gene: TRBV5-5
j_gene: TRBJ1-2
abundance: .
CDR3aa: CASSLTVGARGYTF
CDR3nt: TGTGCCAGCAGCTTGACAGTTGGGGCTCGGGGCTACACCTTC

d_gene: TRBD2
v_gene: TRBV7-2
j_gene: TRBJ2-2
abundance: few
CDR3aa: CASSRLAGGPGTGELFF
CDR3nt: TGTGCCAGCAGCCGACTAGCGGGGGGGCCGGGCACCGGGGAGCTGTTTTTT

d_gene: TRBD2
v_gene: TRBV28
j_gene: TRBJ2-5
abundance: .
CDR3aa: CASFGLAGLGETQYF
CDR3nt: TGTGCCAGCTTCGGGCTAGCGGGGTTGGGAGAGACCCAGTACTTC

d_gene: .
v_gene: TRBV27
j_gene: TRBJ2-7
abundance: few
CDR3aa: CASSSGLIYESYF
CDR3nt: TGTGCCAGCAGTTCGGGACTGATCTACGAGTCGTACTTC

d_gene: .
v_gene: TRBV19
j_gene: TRBJ1-1
abundance: .
CDR3aa: CASGIAYPYGTEAFF
CDR3nt: TGTGCCAGTGGTATAGCCTACCCTTATGGCACTGAAGCTTTCTTT